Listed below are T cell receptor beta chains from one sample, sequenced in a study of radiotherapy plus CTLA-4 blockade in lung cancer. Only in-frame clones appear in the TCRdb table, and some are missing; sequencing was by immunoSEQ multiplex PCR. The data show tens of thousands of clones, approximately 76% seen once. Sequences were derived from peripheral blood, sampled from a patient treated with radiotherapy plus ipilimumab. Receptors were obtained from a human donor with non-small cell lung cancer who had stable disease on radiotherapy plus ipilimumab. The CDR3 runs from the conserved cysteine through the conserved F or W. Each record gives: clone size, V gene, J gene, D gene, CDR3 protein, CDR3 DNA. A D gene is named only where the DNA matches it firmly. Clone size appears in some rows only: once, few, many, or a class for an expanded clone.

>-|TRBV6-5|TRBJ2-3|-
CASSYSGDSIGNTQYF
TGTGCCAGCAGTTACTCAGGGGACTCAATCGGGAATACGCAGTATTTT
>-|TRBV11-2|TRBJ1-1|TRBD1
CASSLSRDSAAFF
TGTGCCAGCAGCTTAAGCCGGGACAGTGCGGCTTTCTTT
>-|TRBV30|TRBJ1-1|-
CAWSVRPQGEAFF
TGTGCCTGGAGTGTACGTCCACAGGGTGAAGCTTTCTTT
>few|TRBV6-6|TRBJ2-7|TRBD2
CASSYEAGGGYEQYF
TGTGCCAGCAGTTATGAGGCTGGGGGGGGTTACGAGCAGTACTTC
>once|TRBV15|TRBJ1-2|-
CATSGTGHNYGYTF
TGTGCCACCAGCGGGACGGGACACAACTATGGCTACACCTTC
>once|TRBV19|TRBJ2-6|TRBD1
CASKGDSSRSGANVLTF
TGTGCCAGTAAAGGGGACAGTAGTCGCTCTGGGGCCAACGTCCTGACTTTC
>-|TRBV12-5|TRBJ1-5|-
CASVLSRGLYSNQPQHF
TGTGCTAGTGTCCTTAGCAGGGGTCTTTATAGCAATCAGCCCCAGCATTTT
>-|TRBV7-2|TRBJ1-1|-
CASSAGLSTEAFF
TGTGCCAGCAGCGCAGGGCTTAGTACTGAAGCTTTCTTT
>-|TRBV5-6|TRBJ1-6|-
CASSLGSPLHF
TGTGCCAGCAGCTTGGGGTCACCCCTCCACTTT
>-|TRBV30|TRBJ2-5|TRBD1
CAWSTAGGWRETQYF
TGTGCCTGGAGCACCGCAGGGGGCTGGAGAGAGACCCAGTACTTC
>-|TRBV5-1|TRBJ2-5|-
CASSRSQETQYF
TGCGCCAGCTCTCGAAGTCAAGAGACCCAGTACTTC
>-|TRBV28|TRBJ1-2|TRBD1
CATRQGEDYGYTF
TGTGCCACTCGACAGGGAGAGGACTATGGCTACACCTTC
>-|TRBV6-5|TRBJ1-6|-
CASSPQGRNSPLHF
TGTGCCAGCAGTCCCCAGGGGAGGAATTCACCCCTCCACTTT
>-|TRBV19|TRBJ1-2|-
CASSIRANYGYTF
TGTGCCAGTAGTATTCGGGCAAACTATGGCTACACCTTC
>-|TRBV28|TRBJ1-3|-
CASSLTPQGMSGNTIYF
TGTGCCAGCAGTTTAACCCCGCAGGGTATGTCTGGAAACACCATATATTTT
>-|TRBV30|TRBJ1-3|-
CACTLTGAGNTIYF
TGTGCCTGCACGCTTACCGGTGCTGGAAACACCATATATTTT
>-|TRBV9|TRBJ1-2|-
CASSPPPPYYGYTF
TGTGCCAGCAGCCCCCCGCCCCCGTACTATGGCTACACCTTC
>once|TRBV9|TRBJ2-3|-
CASSPRPPTSTDTQYF
TGTGCCAGCAGCCCCCGACCCCCTACTAGCACAGATACGCAGTATTTT
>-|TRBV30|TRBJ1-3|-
CAWRTGAGNTIYF
TGTGCCTGGAGAACGGGGGCCGGAAACACCATATATTTT
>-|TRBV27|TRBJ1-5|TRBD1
CASRPTGAGNQPQHF
TGTGCCAGCAGGCCGACAGGGGCGGGCAATCAGCCCCAGCATTTT
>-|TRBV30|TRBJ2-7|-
CACSGAQTYEQYF
TGTGCCTGCTCAGGAGCCCAAACTTACGAGCAGTACTTC
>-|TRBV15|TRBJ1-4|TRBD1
CATSRDPPGQGEKLFF
TGTGCCACCAGCAGAGATCCCCCGGGACAGGGGGAAAAACTGTTTTTT
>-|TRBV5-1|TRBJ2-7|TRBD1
CASSLPGQGGYEQYF
TGCGCCAGCAGCCTCCCGGGACAGGGGGGATACGAGCAGTACTTC
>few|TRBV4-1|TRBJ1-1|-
CASSLKNLQGRRVNTEAFF
TGCGCCAGCAGCCTGAAAAACCTCCAGGGGCGGAGGGTGAACACTGAAGCTTTCTTT
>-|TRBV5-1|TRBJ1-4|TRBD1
CASSVQGAAIANEKLFF
TGCGCCAGCAGCGTACAGGGGGCTGCGATAGCTAATGAAAAACTGTTTTTT
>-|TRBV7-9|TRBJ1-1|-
CASSTVVGSNTEAFF
TGTGCCAGCAGCACCGTAGTCGGTTCGAACACTGAAGCTTTCTTT
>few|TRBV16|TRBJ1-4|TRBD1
CASSRDRGEKLFF
TGTGCCAGCAGCCGGGACAGGGGCGAAAAACTGTTTTTT
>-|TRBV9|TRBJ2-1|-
CASSMGLSDEQFF
TGTGCCAGCAGCATGGGACTCTCCGATGAGCAGTTCTTC
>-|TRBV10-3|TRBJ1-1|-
CAIRGGVNTEAFF
TGTGCCATCAGAGGAGGCGTGAACACTGAAGCTTTCTTT
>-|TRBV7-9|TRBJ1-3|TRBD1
CASSSGQVFSGNTIYF
TGTGCCAGCAGCTCGGGACAGGTTTTCTCTGGAAACACCATATATTTT
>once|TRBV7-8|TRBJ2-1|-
CASSLVILVGARDNEQFF
TGTGCCAGCAGCTTAGTCATACTTGTGGGGGCTCGGGACAATGAGCAGTTCTTC
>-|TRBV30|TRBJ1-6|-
CAWMGTPSNSPLHF
TGTGCCTGGATGGGGACCCCCTCTAATTCACCCCTCCACTTT
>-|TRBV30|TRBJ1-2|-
CAWRETHHSYGYTF
TGTGCCTGGAGGGAGACTCACCACTCCTATGGCTACACCTTC
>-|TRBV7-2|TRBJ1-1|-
CASSQYRVPEAFF
TGTGCCAGCAGCCAATACCGGGTCCCTGAAGCTTTCTTT
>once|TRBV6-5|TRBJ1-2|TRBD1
CASREGAHFVDGYTF
TGTGCCAGCAGGGAGGGGGCGCATTTCGTAGATGGCTACACCTTC
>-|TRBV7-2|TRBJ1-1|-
CASSLVAGPNTEAFF
TGTGCCAGCAGCTTAGTGGCAGGGCCGAACACTGAAGCTTTCTTT
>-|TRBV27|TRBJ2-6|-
CASRNTQQGSGANVLTF
TGTGCCAGCAGAAACACCCAACAGGGCTCTGGGGCCAACGTCCTGACTTTC
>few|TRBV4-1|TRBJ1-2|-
CASSLRQDGGYTF
TGCGCCAGCAGTTTACGGCAGGACGGAGGCTACACCTTC
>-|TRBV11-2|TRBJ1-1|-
CASSLQGMNTEAFF
TGTGCCAGCAGCTTACAGGGCATGAACACTGAAGCTTTCTTT
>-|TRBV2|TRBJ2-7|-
CASSATESSYEQYF
TGTGCCAGCAGTGCCACAGAGTCCTCCTACGAGCAGTACTTC
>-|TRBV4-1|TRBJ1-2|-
CASSLSPGQTNYGYTF
TGCGCCAGCAGCCTCTCCCCGGGACAAACTAACTATGGCTACACCTTC
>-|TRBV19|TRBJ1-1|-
CASSKGTLNTEAFF
TGTGCCAGTAGTAAAGGGACACTAAACACTGAAGCTTTCTTT
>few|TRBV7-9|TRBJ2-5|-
CASSSQGGGEETQYF
TGTGCCAGCAGTTCACAAGGAGGGGGGGAAGAGACCCAGTACTTC
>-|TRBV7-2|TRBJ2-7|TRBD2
CASSVGLAGGFEQYF
TGTGCCAGCAGCGTTGGACTAGCGGGGGGCTTCGAGCAGTACTTC
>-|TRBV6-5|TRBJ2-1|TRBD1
CASSDWGQYNEQFF
TGTGCCAGCAGTGATTGGGGACAGTACAATGAGCAGTTCTTC
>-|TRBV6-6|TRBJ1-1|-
CASLGSFSMNTEAFF
TGTGCCAGCTTGGGCTCTTTTAGCATGAACACTGAAGCTTTCTTT
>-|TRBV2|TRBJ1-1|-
CANRLDSNTEAFF
TGTGCCAACAGGCTCGACTCGAACACTGAAGCTTTCTTT
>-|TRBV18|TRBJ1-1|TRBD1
CASSPQSSGGTEAFF
TGTGCCAGCTCACCACAATCCTCAGGGGGCACTGAAGCTTTCTTT
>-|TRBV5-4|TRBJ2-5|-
CASSSPLAGWETQYF
TGTGCCAGCAGCTCTCCCCTTGCAGGGTGGGAGACCCAGTACTTC
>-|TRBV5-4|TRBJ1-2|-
CASSLDGIGYTF
TGTGCCAGCAGCTTGGACGGAATTGGCTACACCTTC
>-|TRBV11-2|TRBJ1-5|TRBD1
CASSSDRGRGNQPQHF
TGTGCCAGCAGCTCGGACAGGGGTAGGGGGAATCAGCCCCAGCATTTT
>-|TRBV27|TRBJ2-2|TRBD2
CASTWTSGAGELFF
TGTGCCAGCACCTGGACTAGCGGGGCCGGGGAGCTGTTTTTT